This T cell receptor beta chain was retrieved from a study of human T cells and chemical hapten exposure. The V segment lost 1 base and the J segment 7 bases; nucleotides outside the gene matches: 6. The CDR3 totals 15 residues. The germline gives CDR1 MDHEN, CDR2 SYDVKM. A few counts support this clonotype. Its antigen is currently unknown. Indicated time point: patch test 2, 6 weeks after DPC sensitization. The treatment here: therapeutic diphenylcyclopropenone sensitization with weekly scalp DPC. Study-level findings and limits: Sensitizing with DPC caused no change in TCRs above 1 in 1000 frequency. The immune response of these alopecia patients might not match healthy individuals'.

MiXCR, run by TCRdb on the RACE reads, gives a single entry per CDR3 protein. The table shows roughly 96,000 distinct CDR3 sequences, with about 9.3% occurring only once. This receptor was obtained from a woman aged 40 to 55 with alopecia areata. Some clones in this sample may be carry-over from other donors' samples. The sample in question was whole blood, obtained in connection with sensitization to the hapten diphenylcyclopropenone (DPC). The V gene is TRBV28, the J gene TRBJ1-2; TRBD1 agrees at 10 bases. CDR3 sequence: CASSLFEGQGFGYTF. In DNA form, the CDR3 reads TGTGCCAGCAGTTTATTTGAGGGACAGGGGTTTGGCTACACCTTC.